The rows below give T cell receptor beta chains drawn from one sample of a study of T cells in Graves' hyperthyroidism and ophthalmopathy. TCRdb re-called the multiplex PCR reads with MiXCR, one entry per CDR3 protein. Of about 500,000 distinct CDR3 sequences listed, about a sixth are singletons. The sample consisted of blood. These receptors were taken from a young woman with Graves' hyperthyroidism. Both conserved end residues are part of each CDR3. A D gene is named only where the DNA matches it firmly. Clone size appears in some rows only: once, few, many, or a class for an expanded clone.

abundance	v_gene	d_gene	j_gene	CDR3aa	CDR3nt
many	TRBV28	-	TRBJ1-2	CASSFQTGGYGYTF	TGTGCCAGCAGTTTCCAGACAGGTGGCTATGGCTACACCTTC
-	TRBV15	-	TRBJ2-7	CATSRRDYEQYF	TGTGCCACCAGCCGCAGGGACTACGAGCAGTACTTC
-	TRBV12-3/TRBV12-4	-	TRBJ2-7	CASSFQGDEQYF	TGTGCCAGCAGTTTTCAAGGGGACGAGCAGTACTTC
-	TRBV28	-	TRBJ1-5	CASIDDSNQPQHF	TGTGCCAGCATAGATGATAGCAATCAGCCCCAGCATTTT
many	TRBV7-2	-	TRBJ2-5	CASSFFFRDQALAYF	TGTGCCAGCAGCTTCTTTTTTCGGGACCAAGCGCTGGCGTACTTC
few	TRBV11-2	TRBD2	TRBJ2-1	CASSPLAVGQQFF	TGTGCCAGCAGCCCCCTAGCGGTCGGGCAGCAGTTCTTC
many	TRBV28	-	TRBJ1-1	CASSFGRRVVGTEAFF	TGTGCCAGCAGTTTCGGTCGCAGGGTAGTAGGGACTGAAGCTTTCTTT
-	TRBV11-3	-	TRBJ1-4	CASSFSRGTAGNEKLFF	TGTGCCAGCAGCTTTTCCCGAGGGACGGCCGGGAATGAAAAACTGTTTTTT
many	TRBV18	-	TRBJ2-7	CASSREAGNYEQYF	TGTGCCAGCTCACGTGAGGCAGGGAACTACGAGCAGTACTTC
many	TRBV2	TRBD2	TRBJ2-1	CASSISGSSYNEQFF	TGTGCCAGCAGCATTAGCGGGAGCTCCTACAATGAGCAGTTCTTC
many	TRBV3-1	TRBD2	TRBJ2-3	CASRPTSGSMYTQYF	TGTGCCAGCAGGCCGACTAGCGGGAGTATGTATACGCAGTATTTT
few	TRBV5-1	TRBD1	TRBJ1-1	CASRLGTGGAYTEAFF	TGCGCCAGCAGACTCGGGACAGGGGGCGCGTACACTGAAGCTTTCTTT
few	TRBV11-2	TRBD2	TRBJ2-5	CASSLGSLAGSETQYF	TGTGCCAGCAGCTTAGGCAGCCTAGCGGGGTCCGAGACCCAGTACTTC
few	TRBV28	TRBD2	TRBJ2-5	CASRLAGVVGFETQYF	TGTGCCAGCAGACTAGCGGGAGTTGTGGGGTTTGAGACCCAGTACTTC
-	TRBV7-2	TRBD2	TRBJ2-2	CASKRTSGRASTAGELFF	TGTGCCAGCAAAAGGACTAGCGGGAGGGCCTCCACGGCCGGGGAGCTGTTTTTT
few	TRBV4-2	-	TRBJ1-5	CASSHAGGGQPQHF	TGTGCCAGCAGCCACGCAGGCGGGGGTCAGCCCCAGCATTTT
many	TRBV6-1	TRBD1	TRBJ1-5	CASSPRTGGGGQPQHF	TGTGCCAGCAGTCCCAGGACAGGGGGCGGGGGTCAGCCCCAGCATTTT
-	TRBV20-1	TRBD2	TRBJ2-3	CSAYSGSTDTQYF	TGCAGTGCTTATAGCGGGAGCACAGATACGCAGTATTTT
few	TRBV7-8	-	TRBJ2-7	CASSLLRGAGEQYF	TGTGCCAGCAGCTTACTACGGGGGGCGGGTGAGCAGTACTTC
-	TRBV2	-	TRBJ1-2	CASTDMLNYGYTF	TGTGCCAGCACCGACATGCTGAACTATGGCTACACCTTC
many	TRBV6-4	-	TRBJ1-1	CASSVDGGESAEAFF	TGTGCCAGCAGTGTGGACGGGGGGGAGAGCGCTGAAGCTTTCTTT
-	TRBV3-1	TRBD1	TRBJ2-5	CASSQDPRGLFGETQYF	TGTGCCAGCAGCCAAGATCCTAGGGGGCTATTTGGAGAGACCCAGTACTTC
-	TRBV20-1	TRBD1	TRBJ1-6	CSATLAPGQLNSPLHF	TGCAGTGCTACTCTAGCACCGGGACAGCTGAATTCACCCCTCCACTTT
many	TRBV12-5	TRBD1	TRBJ2-1	CASGPEPGTGGGHEQFF	TGTGCTAGTGGCCCCGAACCCGGGACAGGGGGCGGGCATGAGCAGTTCTTC
many	TRBV11-2	-	TRBJ2-3	CASSLLSAYASTDTQYF	TGTGCCAGCAGCTTACTGTCGGCATACGCTAGCACAGATACGCAGTATTTT
few	TRBV6-1	-	TRBJ2-6	CASRPFTSGANVLTF	TGTGCCAGCAGGCCTTTTACGTCTGGGGCCAACGTCCTGACTTTC
many	TRBV5-6	-	TRBJ1-6	CASSLPESPLHF	TGTGCCAGCAGCTTACCTGAGTCACCCCTCCACTTT
many	TRBV7-2	-	TRBJ2-3	CASSSYTDTQYF	TGTGCCAGCAGCTCCTACACAGATACGCAGTATTTT
many	TRBV28	-	TRBJ2-7	CASSTLYEQYF	TGTGCCAGCAGTACCCTCTACGAGCAGTACTTC
many	TRBV28	-	TRBJ2-1	CASSLLVSYNEQFF	TGTGCCAGCAGCCTACTAGTGTCCTACAATGAGCAGTTCTTC
-	TRBV12-3/TRBV12-4	-	TRBJ1-1	CASSRGMYATEAFF	TGTGCCAGCAGCCGTGGGATGTACGCCACTGAAGCTTTCTTT
few	TRBV10-3	-	TRBJ1-2	CAISELREPYGYTF	TGTGCCATCAGTGAGTTGAGAGAGCCTTATGGCTACACCTTC
-	TRBV5-1	-	TRBJ1-5	CATRLCVLPAYSNQPQHF	TGCGCCACACGTCTTTGTGTTCTCCCAGCATATAGCAATCAGCCCCAGCATTTT
-	TRBV5-4	-	TRBJ1-1	CASSPAGQPNTEAFF	TGTGCCAGCAGCCCGGCGGGACAACCGAACACTGAAGCTTTCTTT
many	TRBV28	TRBD2	TRBJ2-7	CASSQTSGILYEQYF	TGTGCCAGCAGTCAGACTAGCGGGATACTCTACGAGCAGTACTTC
many	TRBV7-2	TRBD1	TRBJ1-5	CASSLGDRGSQPQHF	TGTGCCAGCAGCTTAGGTGACAGGGGGAGTCAGCCCCAGCATTTT
-	TRBV10-2	-	TRBJ2-1	CASREPRGAFSYNEQFF	TGCGCCAGCAGGGAACCGAGGGGGGCTTTCTCCTACAATGAGCAGTTCTTC
many	TRBV28	TRBD2	TRBJ2-1	CASSSLTAGSHNEQFF	TGTGCCAGCAGTTCCCTCACAGCGGGAAGTCACAATGAGCAGTTCTTC
-	TRBV9	-	TRBJ2-1	CASSAPVGVEQFF	TGTGCCAGCAGCGCCCCCGTCGGGGTTGAGCAGTTCTTC
-	TRBV19	-	TRBJ2-7	CASSNEDYEQYF	TGTGCCAGTAGTAATGAGGATTACGAGCAGTACTTC
few	TRBV7-2	TRBD2	TRBJ2-2	CASRPASGGAYTGELFF	TGTGCCAGCAGACCCGCTAGCGGGGGGGCCTATACCGGGGAGCTGTTTTTT
-	TRBV2	TRBD2	TRBJ2-3	CASLASGGLTDTQYF	TGTGCCAGCTTGGCTAGCGGGGGCCTCACAGATACGCAGTATTTT
many	TRBV7-2	-	TRBJ2-1	CASSSYGTSERNEQFF	TGTGCCAGCAGCTCATACGGGACATCAGAAAGGAATGAGCAGTTCTTC
-	TRBV13	-	TRBJ2-3	CASSLVERSTDTQYF	TGTGCCAGCAGCTTAGTAGAGCGCTCCACAGATACGCAGTATTTT
-	TRBV13	TRBD1	TRBJ2-1	CASSSPDRGPSLGQFF	TGTGCCAGCAGCTCACCGGACAGGGGTCCCTCGCTAGGGCAGTTCTTC
few	TRBV28	-	TRBJ2-1	CASSFPSTNEQFF	TGTGCCAGCAGTTTCCCTAGCACAAATGAGCAGTTCTTC
-	TRBV12-3/TRBV12-4	TRBD1	TRBJ1-5	CASSRDTGGIQPQHF	TGTGCCAGCAGTCGTGATACAGGGGGCATTCAGCCCCAGCATTTT
-	TRBV7-6	TRBD2	TRBJ2-1	CASSLAGVAGSSYNEQFF	TGTGCCAGCAGCTTAGCGGGGGTAGCGGGAAGCTCCTACAATGAGCAGTTCTTC
few	TRBV5-1	TRBD1	TRBJ1-2	CASSRQGAGSLNYGYTF	TGCGCCAGCAGCAGACAGGGGGCGGGTTCGTTGAACTATGGCTACACCTTC
many	TRBV2	-	TRBJ2-1	CANRESSYNEQFF	TGTGCCAACCGGGAAAGCTCCTACAATGAGCAGTTCTTC
-	TRBV15	TRBD1	TRBJ2-4	CATSRDRELAKNIQYF	TGTGCCACCAGCAGGGACAGGGAGCTAGCCAAAAACATTCAGTACTTC
-	TRBV5-4	TRBD2	TRBJ2-1	CASSPGPLGLGSYNEQFF	TGTGCCAGCAGCCCCGGACCCTTAGGACTAGGGTCCTACAATGAGCAGTTCTTC
many	TRBV2	TRBD2	TRBJ2-3	CASSERAGGSTDTQYF	TGTGCCAGCAGTGAGCGAGCGGGGGGGAGCACAGATACGCAGTATTTT
many	TRBV29-1	-	TRBJ2-7	CSVERQGGYEQYF	TGCAGCGTTGAACGGCAGGGTGGGTACGAGCAGTACTTC
many	TRBV4-1	-	TRBJ2-1	CASSLVPTRDEQFF	TGCGCCAGCAGCCTCGTCCCAACCAGGGATGAGCAGTTCTTC
many	TRBV20-1	TRBD2	TRBJ2-1	CSAREGLAGVKVEQFF	TGCAGTGCTAGGGAGGGACTAGCGGGAGTCAAGGTTGAGCAGTTCTTC
many	TRBV12-3/TRBV12-4	-	TRBJ2-3	CASSLSGAAADTQYF	TGTGCCAGCAGTTTATCAGGGGCTGCCGCAGATACGCAGTATTTT
many	TRBV2	-	TRBJ1-1	CASSETLQALNTEAFF	TGTGCCAGCAGTGAAACTTTGCAGGCCCTGAACACTGAAGCTTTCTTT
-	TRBV10-3	-	TRBJ2-3	CAIRQAISTDTQYF	TGTGCCATCAGACAGGCGATTAGCACAGATACGCAGTATTTT
-	TRBV29-1	-	TRBJ2-3	CSVGQGLSTDTQYF	TGCAGCGTCGGACAGGGACTAAGCACAGATACGCAGTATTTT